This T cell receptor beta chain was recorded in a study of human T cells and chemical hapten exposure. Separate cDNA molecules received unique molecular identifiers, which the library attached to them. TCRdb independently ran MiXCR on the RACE reads; one entry per CDR3 protein. This table has about 180,000 distinct CDR3 sequences, around 30% appearing once. Time point noted: pre-sensitization, week 0. The treatment denotes: therapeutic diphenylcyclopropenone sensitization with weekly scalp DPC. Study-wide results and caveats: Donor immune responses may differ from healthy people's, since all donors had alopecia.

There are a few counts of this clonotype. The antigen is not known. The germline CDR1 and CDR2 sequences are DFQATT and SNEGSKA (reference sequence). The CDR3 loop spans 14 amino acids. V lost 4 bases and J lost 9; bases outside the gene matches: 12. V and J are TRBV20-1 and TRBJ2-1; 7 bases fit TRBD2. Sequencing was performed on whole blood, taken in connection with sensitization to the hapten diphenylcyclopropenone (DPC). The receptor's source is a woman aged 25 to 39 with alopecia areata. Some clones in this sample may be carry-over from other donors' samples. The CDR3 is CSANSGRAVGEQFF. The CDR3 DNA sequence: TGCAGTGCTAACTCGGGGAGGGCCGTGGGTGAGCAGTTCTTC.